This T cell receptor (beta chain) was sequenced in a study of T cells in women clearing cervical HPV infection. Background on the study: No precancer developed; the control's incident HPV16 infection cleared within 12 months. With HLA typing for only a few women, HLA confounding remains possible.

Libraries were prepared by immunoSEQ multiplex PCR; TCRdb keeps only in-frame clonotypes and omits some of them. This sample's clone table lists 30,000 to 45,000 clones. Study-wide results and caveats: Controls had more TRBV6-7 (0.16%) than cases (approximately 0.11%).

The CDR3 is 13 amino acids. Per germline, CDR1 KGHSH and CDR2 LQKENI. Comment on this clone: Its target is unknown. The read terminates 3 residues before the CDR3 end, so the remaining end is supplied by the germline J gene.

The chain has TRBV18 and TRBJ2-2; D is ambiguous. The sequence came from a woman aged 18-69 years with a cervical HPV16 infection that either progressed to CIN3+ or cleared (not recorded which). Source material: blood buffy coat. The CDR3 DNA, read in part, is TGTGCCAGCTCACCACCGTCCTATGAAAAG. Translated, it gives CASSPPSYEK. The CDR3 reads in full as CASSPPSYEKLFF.